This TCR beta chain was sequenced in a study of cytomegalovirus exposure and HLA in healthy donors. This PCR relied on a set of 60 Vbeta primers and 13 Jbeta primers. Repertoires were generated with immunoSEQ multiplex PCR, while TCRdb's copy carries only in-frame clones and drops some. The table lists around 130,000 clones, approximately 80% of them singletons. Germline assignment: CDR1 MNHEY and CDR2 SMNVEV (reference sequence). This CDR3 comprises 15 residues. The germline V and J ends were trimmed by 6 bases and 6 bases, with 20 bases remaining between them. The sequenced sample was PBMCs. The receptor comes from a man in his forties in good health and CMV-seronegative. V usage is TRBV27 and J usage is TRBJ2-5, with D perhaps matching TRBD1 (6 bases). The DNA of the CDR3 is TGTGCCAGCAGAGCCAACAGGGCCTGGGGTCAGACCCAGTACTTC. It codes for CASRANRAWGQTQYF.